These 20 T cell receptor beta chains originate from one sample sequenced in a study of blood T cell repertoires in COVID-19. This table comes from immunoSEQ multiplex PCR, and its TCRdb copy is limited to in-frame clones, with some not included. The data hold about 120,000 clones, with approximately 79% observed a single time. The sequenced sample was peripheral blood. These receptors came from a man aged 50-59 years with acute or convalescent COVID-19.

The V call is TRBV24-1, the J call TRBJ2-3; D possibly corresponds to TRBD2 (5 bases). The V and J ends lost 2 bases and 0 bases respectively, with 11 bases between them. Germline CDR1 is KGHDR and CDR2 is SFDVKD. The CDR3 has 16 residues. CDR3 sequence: CATSDSLADSTDTQYF. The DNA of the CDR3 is TGTGCCACCAGTGATTCCCTAGCCGATAGCACAGATACGCAGTATTTT.

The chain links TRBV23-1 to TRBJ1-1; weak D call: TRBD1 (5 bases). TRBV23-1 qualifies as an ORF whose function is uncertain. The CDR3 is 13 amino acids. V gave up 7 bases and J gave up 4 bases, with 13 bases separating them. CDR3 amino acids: CASMKQEGTEAFF. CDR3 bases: TGCGCCAGCATGAAACAGGAGGGCACTGAAGCTTTCTTT.

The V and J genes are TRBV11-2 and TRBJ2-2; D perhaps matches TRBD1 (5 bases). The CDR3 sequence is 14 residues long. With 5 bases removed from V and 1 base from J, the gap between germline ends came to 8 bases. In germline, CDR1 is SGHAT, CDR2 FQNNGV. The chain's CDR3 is CASSRGLNTGELFF. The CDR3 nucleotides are TGTGCCAGCAGCAGGGGCTTGAACACCGGGGAGCTGTTTTTT.

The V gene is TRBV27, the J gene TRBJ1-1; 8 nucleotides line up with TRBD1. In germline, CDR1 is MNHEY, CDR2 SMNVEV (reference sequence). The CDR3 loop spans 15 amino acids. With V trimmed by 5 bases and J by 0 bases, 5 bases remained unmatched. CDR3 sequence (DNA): TGTGCCAGCAGTCCGGACAGGGCGATGAACACTGAAGCTTTCTTT. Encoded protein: CASSPDRAMNTEAFF.

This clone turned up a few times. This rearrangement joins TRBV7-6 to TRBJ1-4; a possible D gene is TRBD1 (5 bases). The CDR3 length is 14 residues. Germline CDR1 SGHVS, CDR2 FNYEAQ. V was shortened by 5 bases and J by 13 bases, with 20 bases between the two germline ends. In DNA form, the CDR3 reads TGTGCCAGCAGCACCGGACAAGCCAGAGATCGACTGTTTTTT. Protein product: CASSTGQARDRLFF.

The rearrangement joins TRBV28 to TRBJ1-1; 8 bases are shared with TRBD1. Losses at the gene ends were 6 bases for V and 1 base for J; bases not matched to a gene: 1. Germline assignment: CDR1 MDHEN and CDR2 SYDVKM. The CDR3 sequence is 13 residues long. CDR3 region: CASRQGGNTEAFF. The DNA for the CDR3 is TGTGCCAGCAGACAGGGGGGGAACACTGAAGCTTTCTTT.

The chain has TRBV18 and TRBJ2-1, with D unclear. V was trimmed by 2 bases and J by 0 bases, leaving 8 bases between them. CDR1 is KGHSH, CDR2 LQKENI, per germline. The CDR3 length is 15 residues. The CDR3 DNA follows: TGTGCCAGCTCACCATCGGTAAGCTCCTACAATGAGCAGTTCTTC. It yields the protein CASSPSVSSYNEQFF.

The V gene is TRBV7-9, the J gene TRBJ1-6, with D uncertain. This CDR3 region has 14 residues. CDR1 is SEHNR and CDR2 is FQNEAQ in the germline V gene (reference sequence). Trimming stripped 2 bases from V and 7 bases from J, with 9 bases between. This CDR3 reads CASSLSVVNSPLHF. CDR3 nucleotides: TGTGCCAGCAGCTTATCGGTTGTCAATTCACCCCTCCACTTT.

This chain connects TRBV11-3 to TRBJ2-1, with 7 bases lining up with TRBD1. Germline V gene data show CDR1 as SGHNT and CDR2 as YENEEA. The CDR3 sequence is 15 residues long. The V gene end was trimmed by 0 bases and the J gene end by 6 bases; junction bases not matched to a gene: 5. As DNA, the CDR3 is TGTGCCAGCAGCTTAGAAGGGGACAGCCTCAATGAGCAGTTCTTC. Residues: CASSLEGDSLNEQFF.

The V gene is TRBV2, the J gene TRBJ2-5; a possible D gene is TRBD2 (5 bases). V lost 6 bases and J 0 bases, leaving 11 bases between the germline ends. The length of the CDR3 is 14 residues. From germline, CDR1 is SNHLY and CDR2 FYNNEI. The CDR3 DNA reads TGTGCCAGCAGAACAGACTACAACCAAGAGACCCAGTACTTC. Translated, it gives CASRTDYNQETQYF.

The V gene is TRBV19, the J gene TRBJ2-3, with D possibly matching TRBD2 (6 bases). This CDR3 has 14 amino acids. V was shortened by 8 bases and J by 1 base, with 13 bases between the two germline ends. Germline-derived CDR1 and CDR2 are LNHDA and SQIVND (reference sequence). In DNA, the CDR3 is TGTGCCAGTCGCGGGGAAATGCGCACAGATACGCAGTATTTT. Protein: CASRGEMRTDTQYF.

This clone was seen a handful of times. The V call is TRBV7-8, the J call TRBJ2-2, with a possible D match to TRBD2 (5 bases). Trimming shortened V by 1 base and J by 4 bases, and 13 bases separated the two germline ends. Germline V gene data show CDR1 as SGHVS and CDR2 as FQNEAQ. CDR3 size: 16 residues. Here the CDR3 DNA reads TGTGCCAGCAGCTTAGATCCGGACTTTCTCACCGGGGAGCTGTTTTTT. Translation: CASSLDPDFLTGELFF.

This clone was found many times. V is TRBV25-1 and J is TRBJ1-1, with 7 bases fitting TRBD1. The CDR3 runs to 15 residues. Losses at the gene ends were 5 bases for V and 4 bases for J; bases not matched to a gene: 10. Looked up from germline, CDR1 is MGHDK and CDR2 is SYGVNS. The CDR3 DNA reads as TGTGCCAGCAGTTCCCTCGACAGGGAAACCACTGAAGCTTTCTTT. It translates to CASSSLDRETTEAFF.

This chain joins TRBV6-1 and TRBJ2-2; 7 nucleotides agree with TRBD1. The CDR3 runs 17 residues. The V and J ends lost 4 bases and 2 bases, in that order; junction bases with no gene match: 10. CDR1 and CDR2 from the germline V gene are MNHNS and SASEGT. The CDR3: CASSVLGTAINTGELFF. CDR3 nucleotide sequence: TGTGCCAGCAGTGTACTAGGGACAGCGATCAACACCGGGGAGCTGTTTTTT.

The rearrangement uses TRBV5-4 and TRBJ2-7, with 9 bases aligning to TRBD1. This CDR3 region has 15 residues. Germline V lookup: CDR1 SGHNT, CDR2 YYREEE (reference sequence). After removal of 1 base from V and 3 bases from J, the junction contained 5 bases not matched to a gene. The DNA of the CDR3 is TGTGCCAGCAGCTTGTTGACAGGGGGGGACTACGAGCAGTACTTC. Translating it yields CASSLLTGGDYEQYF.

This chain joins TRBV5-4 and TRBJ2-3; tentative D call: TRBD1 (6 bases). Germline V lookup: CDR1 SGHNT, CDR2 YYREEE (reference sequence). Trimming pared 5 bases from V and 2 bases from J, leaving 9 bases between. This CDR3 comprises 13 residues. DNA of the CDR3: TGTGCCAGCAGGGACAGACTCACAGATACGCAGTATTTT. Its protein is CASRDRLTDTQYF.

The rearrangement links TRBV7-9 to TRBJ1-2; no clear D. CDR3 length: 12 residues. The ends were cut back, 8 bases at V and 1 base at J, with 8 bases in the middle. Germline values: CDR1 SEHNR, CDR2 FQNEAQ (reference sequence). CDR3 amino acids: CASDDINYGYTF. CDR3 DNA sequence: TGTGCCAGCGATGACATTAACTATGGCTACACCTTC.

The CDR3 DNA reads TGTGCCAGCAAAGGGGCCCCCTACGAGCAGTACTTC. Its translation is CASKGAPYEQYF. The chain links TRBV12-3 or TRBV12-4 to TRBJ2-7; a weak D match, TRBD1 (5 bases). The CDR3 sequence is 12 residues long. V was shortened by 7 bases and J by 2 bases, with 9 bases between the two germline ends.

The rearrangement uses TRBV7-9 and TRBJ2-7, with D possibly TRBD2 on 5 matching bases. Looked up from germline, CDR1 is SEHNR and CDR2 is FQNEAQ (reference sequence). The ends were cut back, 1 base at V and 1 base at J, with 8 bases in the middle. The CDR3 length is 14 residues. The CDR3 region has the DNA TGTGCCAGCAGCTTAGGTTCGGGGTCCTACGAGCAGTACTTC. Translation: CASSLGSGSYEQYF.

This CDR3 reads CASSLTLADYNEQFF. CDR3 DNA sequence: TGCGCCAGCAGCTTGACCCTAGCGGACTACAATGAGCAGTTCTTC. The chain has TRBV5-1 and TRBJ2-1; 7 nucleotides line up with TRBD2. Germline CDR1 reads SGHRS; CDR2 reads YFSETQ. The V gene end was trimmed by 1 base and the J gene end by 3 bases; junction bases not matched to a gene: 4. The CDR3 is 15 residues long.